The clone carrying this T cell receptor beta chain was seen many times. V trimming: 3 bases; J trimming: 0 bases; junction bases outside the gene matches: 7. Germline CDR1 is MDHEN and CDR2 is SYDVKM. This CDR3 is 18 amino acids long. One entry per CDR3 protein results from TCRdb running MiXCR on the 5' RACE reads. The table shows fewer than 65,000 distinct CDR3 sequences, with less than 5% occurring only once. The data derive from a study of neurological immune-mediated disorders. This receptor was taken from a man in his fifties with multiple sclerosis. Sequenced sample: PBMCs. This chain joins TRBV28 and TRBJ2-2, with 10 positions matching TRBD2. The CDR3 region is CASSLWLAGAANTGELFF. CDR3 bases: TGTGCCAGCAGTTTGTGGCTAGCGGGAGCGGCGAACACCGGGGAGCTGTTTTTT.